This TCR beta chain was documented in a study of blood T cell repertoires in COVID-19. Study background: The samples span acute and convalescent COVID-19 from the United States, Italy and Spain.

This table comes from immunoSEQ multiplex PCR, and its TCRdb copy is limited to in-frame clones, with some not included. The sample includes approximately 530,000 clones, around 90% of them seen just once. Sequencing was carried out using peripheral blood. The receptor was derived from a woman aged 45 to 65 with COVID-19, enrolled during active disease.

CDR3 coding DNA: TGTGCCAGCAGTTTAACCGCGGTGAACACTGAAGCTTTCTTT. Translating gives CASSLTAVNTEAFF. The chain joins TRBV27 to TRBJ1-1; D call uncertain. The germline V gene encodes CDR1 MNHEY and CDR2 SMNVEV (reference sequence). The CDR3 loop spans 14 amino acids. V was trimmed by 2 bases and J by 0 bases, leaving 7 bases between them.